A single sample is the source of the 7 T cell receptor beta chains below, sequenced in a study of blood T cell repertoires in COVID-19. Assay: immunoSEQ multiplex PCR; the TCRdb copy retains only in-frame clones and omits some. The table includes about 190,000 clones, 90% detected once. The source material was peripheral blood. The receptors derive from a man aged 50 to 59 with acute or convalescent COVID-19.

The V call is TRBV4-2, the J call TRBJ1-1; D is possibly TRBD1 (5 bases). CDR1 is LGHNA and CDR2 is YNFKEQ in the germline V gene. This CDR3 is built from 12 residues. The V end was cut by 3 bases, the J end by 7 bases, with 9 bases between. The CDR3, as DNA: TGTGCCAGCAGCCACCAGGACAATGAAGCTTTCTTT. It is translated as CASSHQDNEAFF.

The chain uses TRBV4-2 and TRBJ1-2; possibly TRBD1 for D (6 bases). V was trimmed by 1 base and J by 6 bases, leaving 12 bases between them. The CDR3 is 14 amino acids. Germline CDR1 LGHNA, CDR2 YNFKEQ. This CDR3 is CASSQGEGVNGYTF. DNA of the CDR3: TGTGCCAGCAGCCAAGGGGAGGGGGTCAATGGCTACACCTTC.

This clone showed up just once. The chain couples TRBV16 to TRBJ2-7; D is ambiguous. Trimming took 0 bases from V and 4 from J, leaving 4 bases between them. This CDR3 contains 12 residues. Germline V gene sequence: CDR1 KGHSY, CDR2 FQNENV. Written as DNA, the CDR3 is TGTGCCAGCAGCCAATCACGGTACGAGCAGTACTTC. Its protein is CASSQSRYEQYF.

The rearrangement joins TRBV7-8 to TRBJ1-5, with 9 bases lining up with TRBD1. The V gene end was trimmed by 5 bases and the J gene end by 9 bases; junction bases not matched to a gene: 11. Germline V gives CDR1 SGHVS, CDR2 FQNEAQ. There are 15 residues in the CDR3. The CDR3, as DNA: TGTGCCAGCAGCCCCTCAGGGACAGGGTATCTGCCCCAGCATTTT. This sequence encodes CASSPSGTGYLPQHF.

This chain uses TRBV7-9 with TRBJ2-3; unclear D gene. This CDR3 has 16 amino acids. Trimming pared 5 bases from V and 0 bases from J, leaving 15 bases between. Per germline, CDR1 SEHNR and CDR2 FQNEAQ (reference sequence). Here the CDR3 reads CASSKSRFASTDTQYF. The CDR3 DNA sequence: TGTGCCAGCAGCAAATCGCGTTTCGCTAGCACAGATACGCAGTATTTT.

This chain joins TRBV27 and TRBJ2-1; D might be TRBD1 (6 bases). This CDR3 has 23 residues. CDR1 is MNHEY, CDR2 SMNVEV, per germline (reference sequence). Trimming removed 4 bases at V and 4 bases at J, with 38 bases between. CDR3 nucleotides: TGTGCCAGCAGTTCCCCTTCTCTCACTACAGACAGGATCAACCCTCTCAAATACAATGAGCAGTTCTTC. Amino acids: CASSSPSLTTDRINPLKYNEQFF.

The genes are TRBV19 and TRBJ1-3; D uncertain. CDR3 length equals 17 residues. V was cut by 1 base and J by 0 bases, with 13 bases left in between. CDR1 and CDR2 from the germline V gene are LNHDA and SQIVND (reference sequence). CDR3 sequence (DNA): TGTGCCAGTAGTATAGGGGCTGCGGGCGCCTCTGGAAACACCATATATTTT. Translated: CASSIGAAGASGNTIYF.